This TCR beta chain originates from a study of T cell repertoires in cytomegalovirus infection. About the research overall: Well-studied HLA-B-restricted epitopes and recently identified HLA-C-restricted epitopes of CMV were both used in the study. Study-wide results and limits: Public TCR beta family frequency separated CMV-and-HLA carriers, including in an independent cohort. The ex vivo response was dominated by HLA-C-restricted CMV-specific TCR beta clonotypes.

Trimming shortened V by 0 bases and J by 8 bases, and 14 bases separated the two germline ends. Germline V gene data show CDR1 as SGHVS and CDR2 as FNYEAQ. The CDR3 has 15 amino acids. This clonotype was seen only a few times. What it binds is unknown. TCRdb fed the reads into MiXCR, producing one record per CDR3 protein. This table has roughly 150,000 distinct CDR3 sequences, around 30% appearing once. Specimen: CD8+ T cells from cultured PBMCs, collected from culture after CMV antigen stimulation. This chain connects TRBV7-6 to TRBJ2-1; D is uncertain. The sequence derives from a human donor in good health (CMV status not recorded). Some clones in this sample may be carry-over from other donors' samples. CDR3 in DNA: TGTGCCAGCAGCTTAGCTGTCGAGCCCGGTCATGAGCAGTTCTTC. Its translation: CASSLAVEPGHEQFF.